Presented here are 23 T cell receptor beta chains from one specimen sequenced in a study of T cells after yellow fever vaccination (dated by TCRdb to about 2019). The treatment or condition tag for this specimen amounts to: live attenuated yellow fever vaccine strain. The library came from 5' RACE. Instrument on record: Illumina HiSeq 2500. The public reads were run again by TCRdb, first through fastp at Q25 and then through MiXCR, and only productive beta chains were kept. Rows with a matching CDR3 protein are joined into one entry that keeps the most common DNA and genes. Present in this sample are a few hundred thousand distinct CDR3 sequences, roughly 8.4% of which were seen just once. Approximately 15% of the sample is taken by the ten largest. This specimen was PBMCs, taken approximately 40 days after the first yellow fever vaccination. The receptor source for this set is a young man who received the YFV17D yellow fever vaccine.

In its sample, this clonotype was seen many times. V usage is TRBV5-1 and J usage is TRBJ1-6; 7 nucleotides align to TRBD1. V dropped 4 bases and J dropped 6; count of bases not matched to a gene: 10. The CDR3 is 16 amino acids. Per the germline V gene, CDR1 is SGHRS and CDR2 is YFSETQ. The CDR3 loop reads CASSRRQGGLNSPLHF. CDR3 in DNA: TGCGCCAGCAGCCGACGACAGGGAGGTCTTAATTCACCCCTCCACTTT.

CDR3 sequence: CASSPPRSGANVLTF. CDR3 coding DNA: TGTGCCAGCAGTCCTCCCCGCTCTGGGGCCAACGTCCTGACTTTC. The chain joins TRBV2 to TRBJ2-6; D is ambiguous. The CDR3 is 15 residues long. V lost 5 bases and J 0 bases, leaving 8 bases between the germline ends. Germline values: CDR1 SNHLY, CDR2 FYNNEI.

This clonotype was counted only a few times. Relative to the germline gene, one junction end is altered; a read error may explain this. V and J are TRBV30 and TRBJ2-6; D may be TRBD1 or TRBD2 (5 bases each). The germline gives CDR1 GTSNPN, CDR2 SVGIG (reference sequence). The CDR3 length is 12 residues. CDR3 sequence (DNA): TGTGCCTGGACAGTTGGGGGCAACGTCCTGACTTTC. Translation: CAWTVGGNVLTF.

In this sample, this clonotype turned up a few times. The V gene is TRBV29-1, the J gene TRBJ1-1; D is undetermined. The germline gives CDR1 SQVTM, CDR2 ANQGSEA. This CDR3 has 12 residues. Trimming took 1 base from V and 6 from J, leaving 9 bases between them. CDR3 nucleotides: TGCAGCGTTGAAGGGGTAAGGGCTGAAGCTTTCTTT. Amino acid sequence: CSVEGVRAEAFF.

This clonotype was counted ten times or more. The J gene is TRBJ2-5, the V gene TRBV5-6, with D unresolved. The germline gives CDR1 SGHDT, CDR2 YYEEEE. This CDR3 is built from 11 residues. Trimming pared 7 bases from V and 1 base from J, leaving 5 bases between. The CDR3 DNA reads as TGTGCCAGCTCAACCCAAGAGACCCAGTACTTC. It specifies CASSTQETQYF.

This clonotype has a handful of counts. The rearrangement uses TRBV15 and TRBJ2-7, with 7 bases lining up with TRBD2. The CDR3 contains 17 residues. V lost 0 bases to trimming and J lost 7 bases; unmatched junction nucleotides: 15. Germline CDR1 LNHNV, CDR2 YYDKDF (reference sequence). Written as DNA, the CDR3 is TGTGCCACCAGCAGAGATCGAGGAATTGGGGGGGTGAGGGAGCAGTACGTC. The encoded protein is CATSRDRGIGGVREQYV.

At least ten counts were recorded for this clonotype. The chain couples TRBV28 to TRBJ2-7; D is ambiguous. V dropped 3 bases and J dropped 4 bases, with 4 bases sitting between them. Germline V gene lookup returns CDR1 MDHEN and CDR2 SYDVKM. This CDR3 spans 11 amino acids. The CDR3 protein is CASSLQYEQYV. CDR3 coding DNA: TGTGCCAGCAGTTTGCAGTACGAGCAGTACGTC.

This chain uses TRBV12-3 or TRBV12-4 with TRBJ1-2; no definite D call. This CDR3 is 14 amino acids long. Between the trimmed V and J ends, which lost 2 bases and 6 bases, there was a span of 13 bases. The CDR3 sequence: CASSLRTLFNGYTF. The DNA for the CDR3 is TGTGCCAGCAGTTTAAGGACCCTCTTTAATGGCTACACCTTC.

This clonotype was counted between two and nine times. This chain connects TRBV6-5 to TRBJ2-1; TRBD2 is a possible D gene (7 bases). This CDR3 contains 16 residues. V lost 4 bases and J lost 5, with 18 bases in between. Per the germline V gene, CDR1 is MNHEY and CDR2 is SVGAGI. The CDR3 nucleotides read TGTGCCAGCAGTTTAGTGTCACGGGGGGCGGACAATGAGCAGTTCTTC. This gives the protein CASSLVSRGADNEQFF.

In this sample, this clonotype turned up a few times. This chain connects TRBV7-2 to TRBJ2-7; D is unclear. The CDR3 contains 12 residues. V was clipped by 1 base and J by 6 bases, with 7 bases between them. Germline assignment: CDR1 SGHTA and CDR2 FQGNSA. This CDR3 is CASSLDGAEQYV. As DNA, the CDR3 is TGTGCCAGCAGCTTAGACGGCGCCGAGCAGTACGTC.

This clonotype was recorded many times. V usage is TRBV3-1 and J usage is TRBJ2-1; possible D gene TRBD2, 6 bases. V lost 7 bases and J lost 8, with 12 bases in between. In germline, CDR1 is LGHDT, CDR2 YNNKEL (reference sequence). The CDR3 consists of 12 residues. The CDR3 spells CASKSPGDEQFF. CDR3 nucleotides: TGTGCCAGCAAGAGCCCGGGGGATGAGCAGTTCTTC.

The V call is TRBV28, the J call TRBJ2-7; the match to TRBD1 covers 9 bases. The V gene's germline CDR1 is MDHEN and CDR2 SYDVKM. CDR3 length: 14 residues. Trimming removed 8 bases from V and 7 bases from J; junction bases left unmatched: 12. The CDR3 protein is CASLAGTGRLEQYV. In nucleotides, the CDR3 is TGTGCCAGCCTTGCCGGGACAGGGCGGTTAGAGCAGTACGTC.

CDR3 protein: CASSLKTGGDTQYF. The CDR3 nucleotides read TGTGCCAGCAGCCTGAAGACAGGAGGCGATACGCAGTATTTT. The rearrangement links TRBV14 to TRBJ2-3; D might be TRBD1 (6 bases). The V and J ends lost 4 bases and 6 bases respectively, with 14 bases between them. This CDR3 has 14 amino acids. CDR1 and CDR2 from the germline V gene are SGHDN and FVKESK.

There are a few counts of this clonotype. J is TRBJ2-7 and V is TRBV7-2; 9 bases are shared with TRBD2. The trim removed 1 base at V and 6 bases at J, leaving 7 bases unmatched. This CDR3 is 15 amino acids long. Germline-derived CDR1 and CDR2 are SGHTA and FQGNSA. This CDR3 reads CASSLVHQGLAEQYV. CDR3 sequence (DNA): TGTGCCAGCAGCTTAGTACACCAGGGACTAGCCGAGCAGTACGTC.

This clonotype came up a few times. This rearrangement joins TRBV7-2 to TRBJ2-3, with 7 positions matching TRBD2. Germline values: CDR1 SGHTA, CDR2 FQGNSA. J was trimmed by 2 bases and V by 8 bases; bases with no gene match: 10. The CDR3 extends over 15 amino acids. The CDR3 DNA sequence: TGTGCCAGCTCCCCCGAGCGGGGCCCCACAGATACGCAGTATTTT. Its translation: CASSPERGPTDTQYF.

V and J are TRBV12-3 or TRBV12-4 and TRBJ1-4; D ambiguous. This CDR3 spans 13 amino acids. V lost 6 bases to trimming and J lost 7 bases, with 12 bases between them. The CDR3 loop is CASSLEGIEKLFF. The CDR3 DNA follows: TGTGCCAGCAGCCTAGAGGGAATTGAAAAACTGTTTTTT.

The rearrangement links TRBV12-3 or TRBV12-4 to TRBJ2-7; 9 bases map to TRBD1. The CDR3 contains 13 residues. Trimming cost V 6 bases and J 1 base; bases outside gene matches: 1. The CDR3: CASRGQGSYEQYF. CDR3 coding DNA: TGTGCCAGCAGGGGACAGGGTTCCTACGAGCAGTACTTC.

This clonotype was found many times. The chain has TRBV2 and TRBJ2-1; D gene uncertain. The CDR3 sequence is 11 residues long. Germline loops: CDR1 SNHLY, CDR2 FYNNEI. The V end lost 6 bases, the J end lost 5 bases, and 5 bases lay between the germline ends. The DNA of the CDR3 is TGTGCCAGCAGGATGAACAATGAGCAGTTCTTC. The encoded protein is CASRMNNEQFF.

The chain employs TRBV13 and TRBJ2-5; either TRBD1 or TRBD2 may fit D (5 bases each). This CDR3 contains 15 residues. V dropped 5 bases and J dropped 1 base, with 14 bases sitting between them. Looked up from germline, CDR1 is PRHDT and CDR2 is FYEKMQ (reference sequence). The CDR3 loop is CASSTTGRLQETQYF. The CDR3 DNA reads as TGTGCCAGCAGCACCACGGGACGGCTCCAAGAGACCCAGTACTTC.

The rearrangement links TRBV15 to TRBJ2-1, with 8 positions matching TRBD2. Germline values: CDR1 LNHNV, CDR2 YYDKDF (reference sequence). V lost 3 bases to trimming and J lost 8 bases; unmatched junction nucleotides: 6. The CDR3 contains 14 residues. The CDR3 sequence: CATSSIGGADEQFF. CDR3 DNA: TGTGCCACCAGCAGCATCGGGGGGGCTGATGAGCAGTTCTTC. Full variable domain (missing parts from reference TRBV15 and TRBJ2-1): DAMVIQNPRYQVTQFGKPVTLSCSQTLNHNVMYWYQQKSSQAPKLLFHYYDKDFNNEADTPDNFQSRRPNTSFCFLDIRSPGLGDTAMYLCATSSIGGADEQFFGPGTRLTVL.

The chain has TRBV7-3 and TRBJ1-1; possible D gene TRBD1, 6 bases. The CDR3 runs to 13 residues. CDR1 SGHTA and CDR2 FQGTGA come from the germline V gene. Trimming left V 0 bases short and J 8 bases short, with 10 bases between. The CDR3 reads CASSLTRGAEAFF. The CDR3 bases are TGTGCCAGCAGCTTAACTCGGGGGGCGGAAGCTTTCTTT.

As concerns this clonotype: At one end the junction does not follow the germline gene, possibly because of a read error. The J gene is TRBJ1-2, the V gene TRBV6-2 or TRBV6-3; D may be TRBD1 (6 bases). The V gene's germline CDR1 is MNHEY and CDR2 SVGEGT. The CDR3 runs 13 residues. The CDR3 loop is CASNYQGSYGYTF. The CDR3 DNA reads TGTGCCAGCAATTACCAGGGGAGCTATGGCTACACCTTC.

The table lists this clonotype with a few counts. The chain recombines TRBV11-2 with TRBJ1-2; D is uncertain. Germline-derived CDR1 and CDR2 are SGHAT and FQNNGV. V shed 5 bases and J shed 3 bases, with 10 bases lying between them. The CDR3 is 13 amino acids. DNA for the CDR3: TGTGCCAGCAGCCAGACCTTGTACTATGGCTACACCTTC. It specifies CASSQTLYYGYTF.